The sequence of this T cell receptor (beta chain) was determined in a study of OX40 agonist ivuxolimab in advanced cancers. Study-wide background: Mean age approximately 59 years, range roughly 23 to 79; roughly 82% male.

This CDR3 is built from 10 residues. Per germline, CDR1 MNHEY and CDR2 SVGAGI. V lost 5 bases, J lost 4 bases, and 2 bases lay in between. Clones were sequenced by immunoSEQ multiplex PCR, and TCRdb holds only the in-frame ones, with some missing. The data hold around 46,000 clones, with approximately 80% observed a single time. This sample comprised CD4+ or CD8+ T cells sorted from blood, obtained in a trial of the OX40 agonist ivuxolimab. This chain connects TRBV6-5 to TRBJ1-1; D remains unclear. This TCR was sampled from an adult with an advanced solid tumor such as melanoma, head and neck, liver or kidney cancer. CDR3 region: CASSVTEAFF. The CDR3 DNA follows: TGTGCCAGCAGTGTCACTGAAGCTTTCTTT.